The rows below give T cell receptor beta chains drawn from one sample of a study of shared clonotypes between healthy human individuals. The method was immunoSEQ multiplex PCR; TCRdb's version includes in-frame clones alone and lacks a portion of them. This table has approximately 1.5 million clones, 98% appearing once. The source material was naive CD4+ T cells sorted from blood. The origin of the receptors is a man aged 30-40 years in good health. The CDR3 runs from the conserved cysteine through the conserved F or W. The D gene is left open where the match is weak.

>-|TRBV28|TRBJ2-7
TGTGCCAGCAGCGGCCCTGACAGTTCTATGGACGAGCAGTACTTC
CASSGPDSSMDEQYF
>-|TRBV5-1|TRBJ2-5
TGCGCCAGCAGCTTGGGAGGAGACAGGACTCTGTACCAAGAGACCCAGTACTTC
CASSLGGDRTLYQETQYF
>-|TRBV11-2|TRBJ1-2
TGTGCCAGCAGCTTAGCCCGGCTGGGCAGGCTCGGAGCTGATGGCTACACCTTC
CASSLARLGRLGADGYTF
>-|TRBV7-3|TRBJ1-5
TGTGCCAGCAGCTCGCATCCGGGCGGCAATCAGCCCCAGCATTTT
CASSSHPGGNQPQHF
>-|TRBV5-4|TRBJ2-6
TGTGCCAGCAGCCCCGGGGCCAACGTCCTGACTTTC
CASSPGANVLTF
>-|TRBV14|TRBJ2-4
TGTGCCAGCAGCCCTCAGGAGGACGGCGTTCAGTACTTC
CASSPQEDGVQYF
>TRBD2|TRBV5-1|TRBJ2-7
TGCGCCAGCAGCTCCACTAGCGCCACCACCTACGAGCAGTACTTC
CASSSTSATTYEQYF
>-|TRBV18|TRBJ2-5
TGTGCCAGCTCACAAGACCGGGCCCACCAAGAGACCCAGTACTTC
CASSQDRAHQETQYF
>TRBD2|TRBV5-4|TRBJ2-7
TGTGCCAGCAGCTTTAGCGGGGGAACTTATTTCGGCGAGCAGTACTTC
CASSFSGGTYFGEQYF
>-|TRBV7-8|TRBJ2-5
TGTGCCAGCAGCTTAAGGGCCCCCCTAAGGCGGGGATCGGGAGAGACCCAGTACTTC
CASSLRAPLRRGSGETQYF
>TRBD2|TRBV19|TRBJ2-5
TGTGCCAGTAGTATAGCCCAGCGGGGAGAGACCCAGTACTTC
CASSIAQRGETQYF
>TRBD1|TRBV29-1|TRBJ1-1
TGCAGCGTTGTCCTACCGGGACAGGGGGCCACTGAAGCTTTCTTT
CSVVLPGQGATEAFF
>-|TRBV4-3|TRBJ2-7
TGCGCCAGCAGCCAAGACTTGCGGGGCCTCTACGAGCAGTACTTC
CASSQDLRGLYEQYF
>TRBD2|TRBV5-4|TRBJ2-5
TGTGCCAGCACCGTTGCCCCGGGACTATTGTACCAAGAGACCCAGTACTTC
CASTVAPGLLYQETQYF
>-|TRBV5-8|TRBJ1-5
TGTGCCAGCAGCGACCAGGGAAGCGGGCAGCCCCAGCATTTT
CASSDQGSGQPQHF
>-|TRBV30|TRBJ2-1
TGTGCCTGGATTGGGCGGGACTCCTACAATGAGCAGTTCTTC
CAWIGRDSYNEQFF
>-|TRBV4-3|TRBJ2-1
TGCGCCAGCAGCTTACACACTTCAAGCTCCTACAATGAGCAGTTCTTC
CASSLHTSSSYNEQFF